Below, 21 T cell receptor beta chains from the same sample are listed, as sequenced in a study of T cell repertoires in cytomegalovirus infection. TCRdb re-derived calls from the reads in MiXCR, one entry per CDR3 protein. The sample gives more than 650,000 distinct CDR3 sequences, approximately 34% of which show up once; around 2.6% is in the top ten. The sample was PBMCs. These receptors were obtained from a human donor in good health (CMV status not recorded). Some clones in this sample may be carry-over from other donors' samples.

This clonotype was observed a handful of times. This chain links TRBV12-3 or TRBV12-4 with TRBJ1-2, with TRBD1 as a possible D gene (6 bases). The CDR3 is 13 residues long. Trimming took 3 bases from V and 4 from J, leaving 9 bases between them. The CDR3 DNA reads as TGTGCCAGCAGTTTCGGGGGGGCCTATGGCTACACCTTC. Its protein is CASSFGGAYGYTF.

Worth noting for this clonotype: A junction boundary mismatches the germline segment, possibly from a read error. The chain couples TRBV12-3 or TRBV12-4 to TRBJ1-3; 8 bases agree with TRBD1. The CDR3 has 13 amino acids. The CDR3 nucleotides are TGTGCCAGAAGTGACCAGGGGGCAAACACCCTATATTTT. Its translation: CARSDQGANTLYF.

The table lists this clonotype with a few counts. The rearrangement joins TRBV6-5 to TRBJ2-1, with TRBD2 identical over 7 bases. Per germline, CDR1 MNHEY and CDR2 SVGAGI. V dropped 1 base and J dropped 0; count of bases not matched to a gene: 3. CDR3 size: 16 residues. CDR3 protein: CASSYFGGSSYNEQFF. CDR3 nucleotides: TGTGCCAGCAGTTACTTCGGCGGGAGCTCCTACAATGAGCAGTTCTTC.

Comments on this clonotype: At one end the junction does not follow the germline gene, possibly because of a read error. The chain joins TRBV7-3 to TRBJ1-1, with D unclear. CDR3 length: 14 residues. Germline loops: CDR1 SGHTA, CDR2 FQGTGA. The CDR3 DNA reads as TGTGCCAGCAGCTTGGAAGGAGGAGACACTCAAGCTTTCTTT. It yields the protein CASSLEGGDTQAFF.

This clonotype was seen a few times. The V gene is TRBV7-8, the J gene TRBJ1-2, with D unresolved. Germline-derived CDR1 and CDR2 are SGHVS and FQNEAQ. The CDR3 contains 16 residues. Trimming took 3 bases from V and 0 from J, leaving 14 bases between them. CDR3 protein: CASSFPRTESNYGYTF. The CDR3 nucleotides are TGTGCCAGCAGCTTTCCACGGACTGAGTCTAACTATGGCTACACCTTC.

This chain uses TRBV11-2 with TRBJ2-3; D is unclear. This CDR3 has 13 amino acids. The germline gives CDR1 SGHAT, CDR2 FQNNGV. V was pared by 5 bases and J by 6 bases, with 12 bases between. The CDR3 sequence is CASSEEGYDTQYF. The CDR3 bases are TGTGCCAGCAGCGAGGAAGGGTACGATACGCAGTATTTT.

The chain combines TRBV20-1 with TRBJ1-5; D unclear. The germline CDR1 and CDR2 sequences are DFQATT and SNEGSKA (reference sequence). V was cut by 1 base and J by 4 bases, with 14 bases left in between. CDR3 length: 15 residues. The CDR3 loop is CSARGGGRGNQPQHF. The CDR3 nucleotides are TGCAGTGCTAGAGGTGGAGGCCGAGGGAATCAGCCCCAGCATTTT.

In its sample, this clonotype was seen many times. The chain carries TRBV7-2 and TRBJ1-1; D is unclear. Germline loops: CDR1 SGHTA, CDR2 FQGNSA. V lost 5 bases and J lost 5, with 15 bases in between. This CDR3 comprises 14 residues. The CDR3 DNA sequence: TGTGCCAGCAGCCAAGAGGTTGGGGTAACTGAAGCTTTCTTT. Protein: CASSQEVGVTEAFF.

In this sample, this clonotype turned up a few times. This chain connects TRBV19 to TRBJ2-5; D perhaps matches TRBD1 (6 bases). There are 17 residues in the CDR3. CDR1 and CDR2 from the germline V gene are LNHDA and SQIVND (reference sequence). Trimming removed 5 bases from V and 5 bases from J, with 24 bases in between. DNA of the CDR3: TGTGCCAGTAGTCGAGTTCGACCAGGGGCTTTAGGGGAGACCCAGTACTTC. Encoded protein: CASSRVRPGALGETQYF.

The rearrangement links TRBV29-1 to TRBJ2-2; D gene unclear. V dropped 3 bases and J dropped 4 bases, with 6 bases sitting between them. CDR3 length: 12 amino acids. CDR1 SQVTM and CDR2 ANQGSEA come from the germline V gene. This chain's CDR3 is CSVDGGTGELFF. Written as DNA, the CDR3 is TGCAGCGTTGATGGCGGCACCGGGGAGCTGTTTTTT.

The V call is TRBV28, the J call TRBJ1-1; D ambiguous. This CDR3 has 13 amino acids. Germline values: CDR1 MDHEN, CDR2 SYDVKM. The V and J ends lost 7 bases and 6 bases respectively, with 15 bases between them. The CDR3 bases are TGTGCCAGCACCTCCCCGCCCGGGTCTGAAGCTTTCTTT. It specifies CASTSPPGSEAFF.

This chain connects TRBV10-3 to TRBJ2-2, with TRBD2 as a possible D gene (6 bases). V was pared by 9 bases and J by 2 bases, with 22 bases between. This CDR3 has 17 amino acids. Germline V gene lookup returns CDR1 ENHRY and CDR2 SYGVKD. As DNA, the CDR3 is TGTGCCATATGGGCTATCGGGGGAGAATCTAACACCGGGGAGCTGTTTTTT. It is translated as CAIWAIGGESNTGELFF.

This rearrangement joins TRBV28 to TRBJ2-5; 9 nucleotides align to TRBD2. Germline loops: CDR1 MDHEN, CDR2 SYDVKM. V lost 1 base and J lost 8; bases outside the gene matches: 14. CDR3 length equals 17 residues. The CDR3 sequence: CASSLFPSGGRSSTQYF. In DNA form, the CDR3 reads TGTGCCAGCAGTTTATTCCCCAGCGGGGGGAGGTCCAGTACCCAGTACTTC.

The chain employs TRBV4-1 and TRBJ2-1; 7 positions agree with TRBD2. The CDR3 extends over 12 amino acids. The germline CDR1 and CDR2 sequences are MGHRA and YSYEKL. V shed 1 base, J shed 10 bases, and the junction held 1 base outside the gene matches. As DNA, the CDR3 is TGCGCCAGCAGCCAAGCGGGACTAGAGCAGTTCTTC. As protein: CASSQAGLEQFF.

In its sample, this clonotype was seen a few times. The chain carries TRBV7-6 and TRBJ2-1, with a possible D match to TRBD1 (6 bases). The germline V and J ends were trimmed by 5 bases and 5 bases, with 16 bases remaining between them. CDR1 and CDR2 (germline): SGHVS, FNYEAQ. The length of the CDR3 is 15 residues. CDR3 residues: CASSTGQLLNNEQFF. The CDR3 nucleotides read TGTGCCAGCAGCACTGGACAGTTGTTGAACAATGAGCAGTTCTTC.

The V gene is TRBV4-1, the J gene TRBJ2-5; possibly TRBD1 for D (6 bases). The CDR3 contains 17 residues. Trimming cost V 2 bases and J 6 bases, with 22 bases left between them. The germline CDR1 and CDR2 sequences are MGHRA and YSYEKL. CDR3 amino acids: CASSQKLSGQGSQTQYF. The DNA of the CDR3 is TGCGCCAGCAGCCAAAAGTTGAGCGGCCAGGGGTCGCAGACCCAGTACTTC.

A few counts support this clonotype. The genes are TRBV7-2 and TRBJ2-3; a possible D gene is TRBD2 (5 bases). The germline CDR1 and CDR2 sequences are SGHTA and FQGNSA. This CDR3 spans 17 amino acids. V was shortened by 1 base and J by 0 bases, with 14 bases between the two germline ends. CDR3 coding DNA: TGTGCCAGCAGCTTAGACTCGGCGGGCGCTAGCACAGATACGCAGTATTTT. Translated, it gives CASSLDSAGASTDTQYF. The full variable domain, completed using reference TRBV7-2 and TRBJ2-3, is GAGVSQSPSNKVTEKGKDVELRCDPISGHTALYWYRQSLGQGLEFLIYFQGNSAPDKSGLPSDRFSAERTGGSVSTLTIQRTQQEDSAVYLCASSLDSAGASTDTQYFGPGTRLTVL.

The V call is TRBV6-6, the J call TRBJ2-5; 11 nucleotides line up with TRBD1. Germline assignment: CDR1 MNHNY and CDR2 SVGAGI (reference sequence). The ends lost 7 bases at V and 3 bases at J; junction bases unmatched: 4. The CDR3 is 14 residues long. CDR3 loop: CASTDRGREETQYF. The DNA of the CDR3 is TGTGCCAGCACGGACAGGGGGCGCGAAGAGACCCAGTACTTC.

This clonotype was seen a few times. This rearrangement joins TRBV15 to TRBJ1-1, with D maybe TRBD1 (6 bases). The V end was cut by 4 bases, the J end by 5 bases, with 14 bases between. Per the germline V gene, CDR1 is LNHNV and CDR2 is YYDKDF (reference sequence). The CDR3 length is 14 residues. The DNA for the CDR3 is TGTGCCACCAGCAACATAAGGGGACATACTGAAGCTTTCTTT. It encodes CATSNIRGHTEAFF.

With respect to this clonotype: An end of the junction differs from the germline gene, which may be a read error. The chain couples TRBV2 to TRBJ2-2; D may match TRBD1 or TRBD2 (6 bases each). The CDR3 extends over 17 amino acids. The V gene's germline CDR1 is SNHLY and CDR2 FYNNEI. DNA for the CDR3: TGTGCCAGCAGTGAAGCGTTGGGGGGCGGGAACACCGGGCAGCTGTTTTTT. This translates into CASSEALGGGNTGQLFF.

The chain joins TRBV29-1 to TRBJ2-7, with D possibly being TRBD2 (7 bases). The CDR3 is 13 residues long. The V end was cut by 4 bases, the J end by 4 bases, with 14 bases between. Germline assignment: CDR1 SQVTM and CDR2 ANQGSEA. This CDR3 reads CSVVSAGQYEQYF. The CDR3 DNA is TGCAGCGTTGTATCAGCGGGACAATACGAGCAGTACTTC.